Following are 32 T cell receptor beta chains from one sample sequenced in a study of shared clonotypes between healthy human individuals. Repertoires were generated with immunoSEQ multiplex PCR, while TCRdb's copy carries only in-frame clones and drops some. This table has more than 850,000 clones, around 78% appearing once. The sequencing input was memory CD4+ T cells from PBMCs. Subset defined: CD45RA-negative fraction. These TCRs come from a man aged 18-30 years in good health. Some clones in this sample may be carry-over from other donors' samples.

The V and J genes are TRBV7-6 and TRBJ2-7, with TRBD1 matching over 7 bases. CDR3 length: 13 amino acids. From germline, CDR1 is SGHVS and CDR2 FNYEAQ. V was clipped by 5 bases and J by 4 bases; unmatched bases: 5. This chain's CDR3 is CASSIGGGYEQYF. The CDR3 DNA follows: TGTGCCAGCAGCATAGGGGGCGGGTACGAGCAGTACTTC.

The chain recombines TRBV19 with TRBJ2-2; a weak D match, TRBD2 (5 bases). The germline V gene encodes CDR1 LNHDA and CDR2 SQIVND (reference sequence). The CDR3 covers 14 residues. V gave up 5 bases and J gave up 7 bases, with 14 bases separating them. CDR3 amino acids: CASSRARSDGELFF. Here the CDR3 DNA reads TGTGCCAGTAGTCGCGCCCGTAGCGACGGGGAGCTGTTTTTT.

In regard to this clone: This likely stems from a read error, as it lies one base from a far larger clone. The chain joins TRBV5-1 to TRBJ2-5, with 7 bases lining up with TRBD2. The CDR3 spans 15 residues. Looked up from germline, CDR1 is SGHRS and CDR2 is YFSETQ. V dropped 0 bases and J dropped 2; count of bases not matched to a gene: 4. The CDR3 DNA reads as TGCGCCAGCAGCTTGGCAGCTAGCGGTCAAGAGACCCAGTACTTC. Its translation: CASSLAASGQETQYF.

The chain couples TRBV7-2 to TRBJ1-5; D may be TRBD1 (5 bases). V lost 2 bases to trimming and J lost 7 bases, with 15 bases between them. The CDR3 runs 15 residues. Germline CDR1 is SGHTA and CDR2 is FQGNSA. CDR3 amino acids: CASSLSSGGSQPQHF. The CDR3 DNA sequence: TGTGCCAGCAGCTTATCGTCTGGGGGGAGCCAGCCCCAGCATTTT.

A word on this clone: At the DNA level, this CDR3 is encoded by other sequences in the same sample as well. The chain uses TRBV9 and TRBJ2-2; D possibly corresponds to TRBD1 (5 bases). Germline lookup yields CDR1 SGDLS and CDR2 YYNGEE. Trimming shortened V by 0 bases and J by 4 bases, and 7 bases separated the two germline ends. The CDR3 has 14 residues. In DNA, the CDR3 is TGTGCCAGCAGCGTAGGACAGACCACCGGGGAGCTGTTTTTT. It codes for CASSVGQTTGELFF. Full variable domain (outside the CDR3, taken from reference TRBV9 and TRBJ2-2): DSGVTQTPKHLITATGQRVTLRCSPRSGDLSVYWYQQSLDQGLQFLIQYYNGEERAKGNILERFSAQQFPDLHSELNLSSLELGDSALYFCASSVGQTTGELFFGEGSRLTVL.

This clone was seen only a few times. The chain recombines TRBV9 with TRBJ1-1; D unresolved. This CDR3 contains 14 residues. Trimming removed 0 bases from V and 0 bases from J, with 6 bases in between. CDR1 SGDLS and CDR2 YYNGEE come from the germline V gene. CDR3 residues: CASSVGWMNTEAFF. CDR3 sequence (DNA): TGTGCCAGCAGCGTAGGCTGGATGAACACTGAAGCTTTCTTT. The entire variable domain, with the rest obtained from reference TRBV9 and TRBJ1-1, is as follows: DSGVTQTPKHLITATGQRVTLRCSPRSGDLSVYWYQQSLDQGLQFLIQYYNGEERAKGNILERFSAQQFPDLHSELNLSSLELGDSALYFCASSVGWMNTEAFFGQGTRLTVV.

There are a few counts of this clone. The CDR3 DNA follows: TGTGCCAGCAGTGTGGGGGGTTGGACAGATACGCAGTATTTT. Translation gives CASSVGGWTDTQYF. The chain recombines TRBV7-3 with TRBJ2-3, with D possibly being TRBD2 (6 bases). V was shortened by 6 bases and J by 3 bases, with 13 bases between the two germline ends. This CDR3 spans 14 amino acids. Germline V lookup: CDR1 SGHTA, CDR2 FQGTGA.

In its sample, this clone was seen many times. This rearrangement joins TRBV6-6 to TRBJ2-7, with TRBD1 identical over 9 bases. Germline CDR1 is MNHNY and CDR2 is SVGAGI (reference sequence). This CDR3 is 14 amino acids long. V shed 2 bases, J shed 7 bases, and the junction held 6 bases outside the gene matches. Written as DNA, the CDR3 is TGTGCCAGCAGTTACCCGGGACAGGGTGGTGAGCAGTACTTC. Protein product: CASSYPGQGGEQYF.

The chain combines TRBV28 with TRBJ2-7; no reliable D call. CDR1 and CDR2 (germline): MDHEN, SYDVKM. Trimming took off 5 bases at V and 4 bases at J, with 12 bases between the two ends. The CDR3 has 13 amino acids. CDR3 residues: CASSAVSTYEQYF. The CDR3 DNA follows: TGTGCCAGCAGTGCAGTTTCCACTTACGAGCAGTACTTC.

The chain is built from TRBV10-2 and TRBJ1-5; D is undetermined. Trimming took off 7 bases at V and 3 bases at J, with 10 bases between the two ends. The CDR3 is 13 amino acids. Germline lookup yields CDR1 WSHSY and CDR2 SAAADI. The CDR3 reads CASTPRINQPQHF. CDR3 DNA: TGCGCCAGCACCCCCCGGATCAATCAGCCCCAGCATTTT.

This chain links TRBV25-1 with TRBJ2-7; D could derive from TRBD1 or TRBD2 (7 bases each). CDR1 is MGHDK, CDR2 SYGVNS, per germline. V shed 4 bases and J shed 4 bases, with 17 bases lying between them. The CDR3 spans 15 residues. CDR3 sequence reads: CASSGQGEGQYEQYF. The CDR3 DNA follows: TGTGCCAGCAGTGGGCAGGGGGAGGGCCAGTACGAGCAGTACTTC.

The chain is built from TRBV7-3 and TRBJ2-1; 7 bases align to TRBD1. With 4 bases clipped from V and 10 bases from J, the junction kept 4 bases outside the gene matches. Per germline, CDR1 SGHTA and CDR2 FQGTGA. This CDR3 comprises 12 residues. The DNA for the CDR3 is TGTGCCAGCAGCTCTCCGGGACAGGAGCAGTTCTTC. It encodes CASSSPGQEQFF.

V usage is TRBV28 and J usage is TRBJ2-7; D may be TRBD1 (5 bases). This CDR3 contains 15 residues. V was clipped by 6 bases and J by 2 bases, with 17 bases between them. The germline V gene has CDR1 MDHEN and CDR2 SYDVKM. CDR3 in DNA: TGTGCCAGCAGCAAACAGGCGGCACCTCCCTACGAGCAGTACTTC. The encoded protein is CASSKQAAPPYEQYF.

This clone was detected many times. The rearrangement links TRBV7-2 to TRBJ1-1; no firm D call. The CDR3 contains 17 residues. Per the germline V gene, CDR1 is SGHTA and CDR2 is FQGNSA. Trimming cost V 7 bases and J 5 bases, with 26 bases left between them. The CDR3 loop is CASIPFPGMVGRTEAFF. The CDR3 DNA follows: TGTGCCAGCATCCCTTTTCCGGGAATGGTGGGCAGAACTGAAGCTTTCTTT.

This clone was found a few times. The V call is TRBV30, the J call TRBJ1-3; D is unclear. There are 15 residues in the CDR3. V was shortened by 2 bases and J by 0 bases, with 11 bases between the two germline ends. CDR1 and CDR2 (germline): GTSNPN, SVGIG (reference sequence). The CDR3 here is CAWSPQRPSGNTIYF. Here the CDR3 DNA reads TGTGCCTGGAGTCCACAAAGACCCTCTGGAAACACCATATATTTT.

The J gene is TRBJ2-5, the V gene TRBV4-3; a possible D gene is TRBD1 (6 bases). The V end lost 0 bases, the J end lost 8 bases, and 10 bases lay between the germline ends. CDR3 length: 13 amino acids. Germline CDR1 and CDR2: LGHNA and YSLEER. CDR3 sequence reads: CASSQDQGSTQYF. The CDR3 DNA is TGCGCCAGCAGCCAAGACCAGGGGTCAACCCAGTACTTC.

The chain carries TRBV9 and TRBJ2-7; 7 nucleotides line up with TRBD1. This CDR3 comprises 16 residues. Germline V gives CDR1 SGDLS, CDR2 YYNGEE. V lost 4 bases, J lost 1 base, and 11 bases stayed unmatched. CDR3 DNA: TGTGCCAGCAGCCTCAGGGGGTCAGCGAATTCCTACGAGCAGTACTTC. Protein sequence: CASSLRGSANSYEQYF.

Ten or more counts support this clone. The chain couples TRBV5-1 to TRBJ1-1, with 7 bases identical to TRBD1. The J segment lost 1 base and the V segment lost 4 bases, leaving 4 bases of the junction unmatched. Germline CDR1 SGHRS, CDR2 YFSETQ. The CDR3 has 14 residues. CDR3 loop: CASSQTGPNTEAFF. The DNA for the CDR3 is TGCGCCAGCAGCCAGACAGGGCCGAACACTGAAGCTTTCTTT.

Written as DNA, the CDR3 is TGTGCCAGCAGTTACTCGGTAAATACCCCCCGGGCCGAGCAGTACTTC. Translation gives CASSYSVNTPRAEQYF. V usage is TRBV6-6 and J usage is TRBJ2-7; D is undetermined. CDR1 and CDR2 (germline): MNHNY, SVGAGI (reference sequence). The length of the CDR3 is 16 residues. Between the trimmed V and J ends, which lost 0 bases and 6 bases, there was a span of 18 bases.

This rearrangement joins TRBV28 to TRBJ2-5; D remains ambiguous. CDR1 and CDR2 (germline): MDHEN, SYDVKM. V was cut by 6 bases and J by 2 bases, with 7 bases left in between. This CDR3 has 12 residues. The CDR3 protein is CASSLQQETQYF. The CDR3 region has the DNA TGTGCCAGCAGCTTACAGCAAGAGACCCAGTACTTC. Full variable domain (missing parts from reference TRBV28 and TRBJ2-5): DVKVTQSSRYLVKRTGEKVFLECVQDMDHENMFWYRQDPGLGLRLIYFSYDVKMKEKGDIPEGYSVSREKKERFSLILESASTNQTSMYLCASSLQQETQYFGPGTRLLVL.

The chain couples TRBV18 to TRBJ2-5; D is unclear. The ends were cut back, 4 bases at V and 7 bases at J, with 7 bases in the middle. CDR3 length: 11 amino acids. Germline CDR1 KGHSH, CDR2 LQKENI. Written as DNA, the CDR3 is TGTGCCAGCTCACGGGAAGGGACCCAGTACTTC. It is translated as CASSREGTQYF.

J is TRBJ2-7 and V is TRBV18, with TRBD1 matching over 9 bases. CDR3 length equals 14 residues. After removal of 6 bases from V and 2 bases from J, the junction contained 5 bases not matched to a gene. Germline loops: CDR1 KGHSH, CDR2 LQKENI. The CDR3 sequence is CASSPWTGAYEQYF. The CDR3 region has the DNA TGTGCCAGCTCCCCCTGGACAGGGGCCTACGAGCAGTACTTC.

The chain carries TRBV28 and TRBJ2-7; 7 positions match TRBD2. The germline V gene has CDR1 MDHEN and CDR2 SYDVKM. There are 14 residues in the CDR3. V lost 7 bases, J lost 0 bases, and 6 bases stayed unmatched. In DNA, the CDR3 is TGTGCCAGCATCCCAGCGGGGAGCTCCTACGAGCAGTACTTC. Its translation is CASIPAGSSYEQYF.

The gene calls are TRBV2 and TRBJ1-5, with no clear D. V shed 1 base and J shed 5 bases, with 9 bases lying between them. Germline values: CDR1 SNHLY, CDR2 FYNNEI. The CDR3 loop spans 14 amino acids. The CDR3 loop reads CASSEVGLYQPQHF. CDR3 nucleotides: TGTGCCAGCAGTGAAGTGGGGTTATATCAGCCCCAGCATTTT.

A note on this clone: Germline is not matched at one junction end, which may reflect a read error. The chain links TRBV19 to TRBJ1-1; maybe TRBD1 (5 bases). This CDR3 comprises 15 residues. Germline V gene data show CDR1 as LNHDA and CDR2 as SQIVND (reference sequence). The CDR3 sequence is CASSLEATGNTEAFF. The CDR3 nucleotides read TGTGCCAGTAGTCTAGAAGCCACAGGGAACACTGAAGCTTTCTTT.

V gene TRBV19 combines with J gene TRBJ2-7, with TRBD2 matching over 7 bases. Trimming cost V 4 bases and J 4 bases; bases outside gene matches: 10. The length of the CDR3 is 15 residues. Germline CDR1 LNHDA, CDR2 SQIVND (reference sequence). The CDR3 loop reads CASSTTEAGRYEQYF. Written as DNA, the CDR3 is TGTGCCAGTAGTACGACCGAAGCGGGGCGGTACGAGCAGTACTTC.

Comments on this clone: The missing conserved phenylalanine or tryptophan at the end of this CDR3 makes a read error likely. The DNA is left out, because the CDR3 cannot be placed on it with certainty; the CDR3 is given as TCRdb lists it. The V and J genes are TRBV6-1 and TRBJ2-7; TRBD1 is the table's D call and was not checked against the DNA. 13 amino acids form the CDR3, both terminal residues included. In germline, CDR1 is MNHNS, CDR2 SASEGT. The CDR3 loop is CASSEGTWDRGRP.

This clone has just one count. The rearrangement uses TRBV18 and TRBJ2-3; TRBD2 is a possible D gene (6 bases). Germline loops: CDR1 KGHSH, CDR2 LQKENI. The CDR3 has 14 residues. V shed 2 bases and J shed 2 bases, with 8 bases lying between them. The CDR3 coding sequence is TGTGCCAGCTCACCAATAGCGGACACAGATACGCAGTATTTT. Protein sequence: CASSPIADTDTQYF.

V is TRBV5-1 and J is TRBJ1-3, with unresolved D. This CDR3 region has 16 residues. CDR1 is SGHRS, CDR2 YFSETQ, per germline. Deletions cut 0 bases from V and 3 bases from J, with 13 bases between. The CDR3 sequence is CASSLAGWEGGNTIYF. In DNA form, the CDR3 reads TGCGCCAGCAGCTTGGCTGGGTGGGAAGGTGGAAACACCATATATTTT.

This clone was seen ten or more times. CDR3 DNA sequence: TGCGCCAGCAGCTTGGGACAGGATCCCTACGAGCAGTACTTC. It yields the protein CASSLGQDPYEQYF. This chain links TRBV5-1 with TRBJ2-7; D might be TRBD1 (6 bases). This CDR3 region has 14 residues. Germline-derived CDR1 and CDR2 are SGHRS and YFSETQ. The ends were cut back, 0 bases at V and 2 bases at J, with 9 bases in the middle. Together with reference TRBV5-1 and TRBJ2-7, the CDR3 gives the full variable domain: KAGVTQTPRYLIKTRGQQVTLSCSPISGHRSVSWYQQTPGQGLQFLFEYFSETQRNKGNFPGRFSGRQFSNSRSEMNVSTLELGDSALYLCASSLGQDPYEQYFGPGTRLTVT.

V and J are TRBV25-1 and TRBJ2-5, with D perhaps given as TRBD1 or TRBD2 (5 bases each). The germline gives CDR1 MGHDK, CDR2 SYGVNS. The CDR3 contains 13 residues. Trimming pared 6 bases from V and 0 bases from J, leaving 8 bases between. The CDR3 DNA reads TGTGCCAGCAGACGGGGCAACCAAGAGACCCAGTACTTC. Its translation: CASRRGNQETQYF.

This clone has a single count. This chain links TRBV7-9 with TRBJ2-3, with TRBD1 identical over 7 bases. Germline V CDR1 and CDR2: SEHNR, FQNEAQ (reference sequence). The CDR3 contains 15 residues. J gave up 3 bases and V 4 bases, and 7 bases lay outside the gene matches. CDR3 in DNA: TGTGCCAGCAGCTCCACAGGGGCAGAGACAGATACGCAGTATTTT. Amino acid sequence: CASSSTGAETDTQYF.